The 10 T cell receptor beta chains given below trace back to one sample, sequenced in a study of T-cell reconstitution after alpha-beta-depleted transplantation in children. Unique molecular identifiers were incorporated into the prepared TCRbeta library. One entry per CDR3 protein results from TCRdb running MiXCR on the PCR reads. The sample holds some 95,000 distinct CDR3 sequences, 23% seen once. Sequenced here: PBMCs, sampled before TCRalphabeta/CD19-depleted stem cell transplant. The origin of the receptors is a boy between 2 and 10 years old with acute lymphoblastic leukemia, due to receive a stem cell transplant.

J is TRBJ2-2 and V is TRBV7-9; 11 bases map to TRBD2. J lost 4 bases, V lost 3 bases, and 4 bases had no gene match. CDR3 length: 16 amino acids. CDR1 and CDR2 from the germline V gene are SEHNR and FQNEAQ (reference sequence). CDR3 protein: CASSLGTSGLTGELFF. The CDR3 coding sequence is TGTGCCAGCAGCTTGGGGACTAGCGGACTCACCGGGGAGCTGTTTTTT.

The CDR3 here is CASSMDFDSGNTIYF. The DNA for the CDR3 is TGTGCCAGTAGTATGGACTTCGACTCTGGAAACACCATATATTTT. The rearrangement joins TRBV19 to TRBJ1-3, with no clear D. The germline V and J ends were trimmed by 3 bases and 0 bases, with 9 bases remaining between them. The germline CDR1 and CDR2 sequences are LNHDA and SQIVND (reference sequence). This CDR3 has 15 amino acids. The variable domain in full, completed from reference TRBV19 and TRBJ1-3, reads DGGITQSPKYLFRKEGQNVTLSCEQNLNHDAMYWYRQDPGQGLRLIYYSQIVNDFQKGDIAEGYSVSREKKESFPLTVTSAQKNPTAFYLCASSMDFDSGNTIYFGEGSWLTVV.

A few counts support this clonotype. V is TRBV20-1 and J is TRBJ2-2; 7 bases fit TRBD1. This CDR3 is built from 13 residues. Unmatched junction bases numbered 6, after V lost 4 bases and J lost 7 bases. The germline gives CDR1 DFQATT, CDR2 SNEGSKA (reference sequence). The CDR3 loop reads CSAKGAVNGELFF. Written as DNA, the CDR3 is TGCAGTGCTAAGGGGGCTGTAAACGGGGAGCTGTTTTTT.

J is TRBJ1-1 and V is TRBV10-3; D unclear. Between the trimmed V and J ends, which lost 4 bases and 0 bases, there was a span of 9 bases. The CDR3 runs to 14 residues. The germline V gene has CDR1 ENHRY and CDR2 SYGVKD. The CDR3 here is CAISVDPMNTEAFF. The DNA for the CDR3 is TGTGCCATCAGTGTCGACCCCATGAACACTGAAGCTTTCTTT.

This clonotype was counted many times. CDR3 DNA: TGCGCCAGCAGCGTGGAAACGGGATACCTCTACGAGCAGTACTTC. Its protein is CASSVETGYLYEQYF. The rearrangement links TRBV5-1 to TRBJ2-7, with TRBD2 as a possible D gene (5 bases). V lost 4 bases, J lost 3 bases, and 17 bases lay in between. The germline V gene encodes CDR1 SGHRS and CDR2 YFSETQ. This CDR3 is 15 amino acids long.

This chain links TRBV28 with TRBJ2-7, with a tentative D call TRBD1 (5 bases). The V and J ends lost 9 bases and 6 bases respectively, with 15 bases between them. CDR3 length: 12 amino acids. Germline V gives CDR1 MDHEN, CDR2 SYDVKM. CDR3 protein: CASTSQGPEQYF. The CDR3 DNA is TGTGCCAGTACTTCCCAGGGTCCCGAGCAGTACTTC.

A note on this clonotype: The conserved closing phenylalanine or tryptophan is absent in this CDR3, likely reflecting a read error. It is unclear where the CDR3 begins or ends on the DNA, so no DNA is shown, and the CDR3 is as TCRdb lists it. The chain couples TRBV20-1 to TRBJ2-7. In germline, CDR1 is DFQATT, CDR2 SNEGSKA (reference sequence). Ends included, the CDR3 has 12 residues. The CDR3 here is CSATGVGASRYL.

The CDR3 loop is CASTSRGDRFNEQFF. The CDR3 bases are TGTGCCAGTACCTCCAGGGGGGACCGGTTTAATGAGCAGTTCTTC. The chain couples TRBV19 to TRBJ2-1, with D possibly being TRBD1 (7 bases). CDR3 length equals 15 residues. Germline V CDR1 and CDR2: LNHDA, SQIVND (reference sequence). The V end lost 7 bases, the J end lost 7 bases, and 20 bases lay between the germline ends.

CDR3: CSASPTGRNSPLHF. The CDR3 coding sequence is TGCAGTGCTAGCCCGACAGGGCGGAATTCACCCCTCCACTTT. The V call is TRBV20-1, the J call TRBJ1-6, with 7 bases that match TRBD1. CDR3 size: 14 residues. CDR1 and CDR2 from the germline V gene are DFQATT and SNEGSKA (reference sequence). Trimming at V came to 3 bases and at J to 7 bases, leaving 6 bases not matched to a gene.

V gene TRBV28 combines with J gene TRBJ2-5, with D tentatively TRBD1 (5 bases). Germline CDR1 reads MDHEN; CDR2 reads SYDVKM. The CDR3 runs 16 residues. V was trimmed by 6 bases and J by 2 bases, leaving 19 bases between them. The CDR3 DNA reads TGTGCCAGCAGCGGTACCTCGGCAGGGCTACAAGAGACCCAGTACTTC. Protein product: CASSGTSAGLQETQYF.